Listed here are 20 T cell receptor beta chains from one sample, sequenced in a study of T cells in localized non-small cell lung cancer. Sequencing used immunoSEQ multiplex PCR; TCRdb keeps in-frame clones, though not all of them. The sample records some 40,000 clones, 85% to 95% being singletons. The specimen comprised peripheral blood, sampled before any cancer treatment. The receptors originated from an older female donor with stage I lung adenocarcinoma.

The chain is built from TRBV11-1 and TRBJ2-7, with 8 bases aligning to TRBD1. V gave up 5 bases and J gave up 3 bases; unmatched junction bases: 3. The CDR3 extends over 13 amino acids. Germline CDR1 is SGHAT and CDR2 is FQDESV (reference sequence). The CDR3 nucleotides read TGTGCCAGCAGCCGTACAGGGGGCTACGAGCAGTACGTC. Residues: CASSRTGGYEQYV.

The chain joins TRBV5-1 to TRBJ1-4; TRBD1 might be the D (5 bases). From germline, CDR1 is SGHRS and CDR2 YFSETQ. With 5 bases removed from V and 4 bases from J, the gap between germline ends came to 12 bases. The CDR3 has 14 amino acids. The CDR3 DNA is TGCGCCAGCAGGGAAGGGGCGAATAATGAAAAACTGTTTTTT. It translates to CASREGANNEKLFF.

This clone was seen a single time. The rearrangement uses TRBV7-2 and TRBJ2-1; D uncertain. Trimming took 4 bases from V and 3 from J, leaving 7 bases between them. The length of the CDR3 is 13 residues. Germline V gives CDR1 SGHTA, CDR2 FQGNSA. The CDR3 is CASSSTLYNEQFF. The DNA for the CDR3 is TGTGCCAGCAGCTCCACCCTCTACAATGAGCAGTTCTTC.

The chain carries TRBV7-3 and TRBJ1-1, with D unresolved. CDR1 and CDR2 from the germline V gene are SGHTA and FQGTGA. V lost 1 base and J 0 bases, leaving 18 bases between the germline ends. CDR3 size: 18 residues. The CDR3 DNA follows: TGTGCCAGCAGCTTAAACCCCGAGGATTGGGTTTTGAACACTGAAGCTTTCTTT. This sequence encodes CASSLNPEDWVLNTEAFF.

J is TRBJ1-1 and V is TRBV5-1, with TRBD1 matching 10 bases. The length of the CDR3 is 17 residues. V lost 3 bases and J lost 11; bases outside the gene matches: 19. Per germline, CDR1 SGHRS and CDR2 YFSETQ. CDR3 nucleotides: TGCGCCAGCAGCTGGACTTACACTTCCGGGACAGGGGTTAGCGCTTTCTTT. It translates to CASSWTYTSGTGVSAFF.

DNA for the CDR3: TGTGCCAGCAGCGCCGGGGACGGGAGCGTTGTAGGGCGTGGCTACACCTTC. This codes for CASSAGDGSVVGRGYTF. The chain links TRBV9 to TRBJ1-2; weak D call: TRBD1 (5 bases). The CDR3 length is 17 residues. The germline V and J ends were trimmed by 3 bases and 7 bases, with 25 bases remaining between them. The germline gives CDR1 SGDLS, CDR2 YYNGEE.

The chain has TRBV19 and TRBJ1-5, with TRBD1 matching 10 bases. Trimming at V came to 7 bases and at J to 3 bases, leaving 12 bases not matched to a gene. CDR3 size: 17 residues. The germline CDR1 and CDR2 sequences are LNHDA and SQIVND (reference sequence). CDR3 sequence: CASTGTGASGYNQPQHF. The CDR3 bases are TGTGCCAGTACCGGGACAGGGGCCTCCGGTTACAATCAGCCCCAGCATTTT.

The chain carries TRBV27 and TRBJ2-7; D is ambiguous. CDR1 and CDR2 (germline): MNHEY, SMNVEV (reference sequence). The CDR3 loop spans 13 amino acids. Trimming cost V 2 bases and J 4 bases, with 9 bases left between them. The CDR3 reads CASSLGTSYEQYF. CDR3 sequence (DNA): TGTGCCAGCAGTTTAGGCACTTCATACGAGCAGTACTTC.

The gene calls are TRBV6-1 and TRBJ2-1; 8 nucleotides agree with TRBD1. Germline trimming cut 2 bases from V and 8 bases from J; bases unmatched to any gene: 8. The CDR3 is made up of 15 amino acids. Looked up from germline, CDR1 is MNHNS and CDR2 is SASEGT. CDR3 residues: CASSEWQGARDEQFF. The CDR3 coding sequence is TGTGCCAGCAGTGAATGGCAGGGGGCAAGGGATGAGCAGTTCTTC.

V is TRBV25-1 and J is TRBJ2-1; D remains unclear. The V gene lost 0 bases and the J gene lost 13 bases, with 13 bases spanning the gap. The CDR3 runs 13 residues. Germline values: CDR1 MGHDK, CDR2 SYGVNS. CDR3 DNA: TGTGCCAGCAGTGAATATTTGAGAGCGAGACAGTTCTTC. Protein: CASSEYLRARQFF.

The V call is TRBV14, the J call TRBJ2-3, with 7 bases that match TRBD2. V dropped 4 bases and J dropped 5; count of bases not matched to a gene: 12. This CDR3 has 16 residues. CDR1 and CDR2 from the germline V gene are SGHDN and FVKESK. In nucleotides, the CDR3 is TGTGCCAGCAGCCCCAACAAGCGGGGCAGAGGAGATACGCAGTATTTT. Translated: CASSPNKRGRGDTQYF.

V and J are TRBV19 and TRBJ1-1; D remains ambiguous. V gave up 5 bases and J gave up 3 bases, with 10 bases separating them. This CDR3 has 13 residues. Germline CDR1 and CDR2: LNHDA and SQIVND (reference sequence). The CDR3 DNA is TGTGCCAGTAGTGGGAGGAGCCACACTGAAGCTTTCTTT. It codes for CASSGRSHTEAFF.

The CDR3 region is CASTRGLSETQYF. The CDR3 DNA reads TGTGCCAGCACCAGAGGACTATCAGAGACCCAGTACTTC. The V and J genes are TRBV2 and TRBJ2-5, with D perhaps TRBD2 (6 bases). There are 13 residues in the CDR3. The germline V gene encodes CDR1 SNHLY and CDR2 FYNNEI. V lost 7 bases and J lost 4, with 13 bases in between.

The chain uses TRBV7-3 and TRBJ2-1, with TRBD1 matching 9 bases. V was clipped by 4 bases and J by 7 bases; unmatched bases: 8. The CDR3 length is 15 residues. Germline CDR1 SGHTA, CDR2 FQGTGA. In DNA form, the CDR3 reads TGTGCCAGCAGCTCAACAGGGGGCGGATGGAATGAGCAGTTCTTC. Translated: CASSSTGGGWNEQFF. The variable domain in full, with the rest retrieved from reference TRBV7-3 and TRBJ2-1, is GAGVSQTPSNKVTEKGKYVELRCDPISGHTALYWYRQSLGQGPEFLIYFQGTGAADDSGLPNDRFFAVRPEGSVSTLKIQRTERGDSAVYLCASSSTGGGWNEQFFGPGTRLTVL.

The V call is TRBV5-1, the J call TRBJ2-3; 9 bases align to TRBD1. V shed 4 bases, J shed 7 bases, and the junction held 10 bases outside the gene matches. CDR3 length equals 15 residues. Germline V gives CDR1 SGHRS, CDR2 YFSETQ. The CDR3 reads CASSPGQGQSYTQYF. The CDR3, as DNA: TGCGCCAGCAGCCCGGGACAGGGACAAAGCTATACGCAGTATTTT.

V is TRBV5-4 and J is TRBJ2-2, with D perhaps matching TRBD2 (7 bases). Germline V lookup: CDR1 SGHNT, CDR2 YYREEE (reference sequence). The germline V and J ends were trimmed by 3 bases and 9 bases, with 24 bases remaining between them. The CDR3 is 17 amino acids. The CDR3 loop reads CASSSPLGGGRSRELFF. CDR3 nucleotides: TGTGCCAGCAGCTCCCCACTTGGGGGGGGGCGATCCCGGGAGCTGTTTTTT.

The chain employs TRBV6-1 and TRBJ2-5; a weak D match, TRBD1 (5 bases). With 6 bases removed from V and 4 bases from J, the gap between germline ends came to 18 bases. The CDR3 consists of 15 residues. Germline assignment: CDR1 MNHNS and CDR2 SASEGT. Here the CDR3 DNA reads TGTGCCAGCAGCAGGGAAAAAATTCTGGTAGAGACCCAGTACTTC. Translated, it gives CASSREKILVETQYF.

The chain uses TRBV19 and TRBJ1-2; D is unclear. Between the trimmed V and J ends, which lost 3 bases and 1 base, there was a span of 9 bases. The CDR3 consists of 14 residues. Per the germline V gene, CDR1 is LNHDA and CDR2 is SQIVND (reference sequence). DNA of the CDR3: TGTGCCAGTAGTATGGGAGGAAATAACTATGGCTACACCTTC. Its protein product is CASSMGGNNYGYTF.

This chain connects TRBV5-8 to TRBJ1-6, with 10 bases matching TRBD1. This CDR3 is built from 16 residues. Germline CDR1 is SGHTS and CDR2 is YDEGEE. After removal of 2 bases from V and 6 bases from J, the junction contained 5 bases not matched to a gene. CDR3 amino acids: CASSLKGDRGNSPLHF. CDR3 DNA: TGTGCCAGCAGCTTAAAGGGGGACAGGGGTAATTCACCCCTCCACTTT. The full variable domain, with the rest looked up from reference TRBV5-8 and TRBJ1-6, is EAGVTQSPTHLIKTRGQQATLRCSPISGHTSVYWYQQALGLGLQFLLWYDEGEERNRGNFPPRFSGRQFPNYSSELNVNALELEDSALYLCASSLKGDRGNSPLHFGNGTRLTVT.

Here the CDR3 DNA reads TGTGCCAGCAGCTTGGCGCCGAACACTGAAGCTTTCTTT. Protein product: CASSLAPNTEAFF. The chain joins TRBV5-5 to TRBJ1-1; D ambiguous. The CDR3 is 13 amino acids. The germline CDR1 and CDR2 sequences are SGHKS and YYEKEE (reference sequence). The V end lost 0 bases, the J end lost 1 base, and 4 bases lay between the germline ends.